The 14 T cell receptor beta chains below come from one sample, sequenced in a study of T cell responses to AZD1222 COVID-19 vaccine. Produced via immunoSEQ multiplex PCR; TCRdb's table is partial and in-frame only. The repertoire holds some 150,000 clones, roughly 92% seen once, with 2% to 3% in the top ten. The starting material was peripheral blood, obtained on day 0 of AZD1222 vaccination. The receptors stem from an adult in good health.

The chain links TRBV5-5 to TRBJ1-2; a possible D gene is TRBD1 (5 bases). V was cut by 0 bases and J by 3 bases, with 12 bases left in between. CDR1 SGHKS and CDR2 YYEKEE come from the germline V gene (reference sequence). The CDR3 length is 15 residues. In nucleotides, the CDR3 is TGTGCCAGCAGCTTGGTCTTCCGGGGGGACTATGGCTACACCTTC. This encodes CASSLVFRGDYGYTF.

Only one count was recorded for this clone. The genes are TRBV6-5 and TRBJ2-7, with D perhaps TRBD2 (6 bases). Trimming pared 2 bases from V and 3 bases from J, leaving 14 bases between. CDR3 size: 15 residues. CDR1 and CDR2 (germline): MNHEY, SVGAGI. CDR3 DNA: TGTGCCAGCAGTTACATGGAGGGAACCAACTACGAGCAGTACTTC. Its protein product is CASSYMEGTNYEQYF.

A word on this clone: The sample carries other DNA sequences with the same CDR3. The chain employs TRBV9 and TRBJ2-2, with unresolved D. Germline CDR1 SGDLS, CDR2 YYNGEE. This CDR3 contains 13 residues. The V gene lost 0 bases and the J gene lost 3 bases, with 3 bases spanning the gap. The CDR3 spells CASSVVDTGELFF. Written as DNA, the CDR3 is TGTGCCAGCAGCGTAGTGGACACCGGGGAGCTGTTTTTT.

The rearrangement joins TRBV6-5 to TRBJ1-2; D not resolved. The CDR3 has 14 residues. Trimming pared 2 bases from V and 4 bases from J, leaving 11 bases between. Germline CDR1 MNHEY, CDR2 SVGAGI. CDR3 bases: TGTGCCAGCAGTTACGATCCAGGCCTCTATGGCTACACCTTC. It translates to CASSYDPGLYGYTF.

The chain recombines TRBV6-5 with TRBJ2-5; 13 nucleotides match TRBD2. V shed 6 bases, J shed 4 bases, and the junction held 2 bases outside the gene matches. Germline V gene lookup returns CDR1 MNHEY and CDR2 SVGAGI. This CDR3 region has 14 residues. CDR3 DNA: TGTGCCAGCAGCCGACTAGCGGGAGGAGAGACCCAGTACTTC. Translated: CASSRLAGGETQYF.

The chain's CDR3 is CASSFISWQGGTGELFF. The CDR3 DNA is TGTGCCAGCAGTTTTATATCGTGGCAGGGGGGCACCGGGGAGCTGTTTTTT. This sequence joins TRBV27 and TRBJ2-2, with D maybe TRBD1 (7 bases). CDR1 and CDR2 (germline): MNHEY, SMNVEV (reference sequence). The length of the CDR3 is 17 residues. V was clipped by 3 bases and J by 4 bases, with 18 bases between them.

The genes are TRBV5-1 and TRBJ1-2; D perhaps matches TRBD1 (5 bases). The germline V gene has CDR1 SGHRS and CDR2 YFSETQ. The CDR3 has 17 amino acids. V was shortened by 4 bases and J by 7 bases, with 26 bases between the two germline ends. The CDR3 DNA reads TGCGCCAGCAGCACTGGAGTAGGGACCTCCACTCTGCGTGGCTACACCTTC. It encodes CASSTGVGTSTLRGYTF.

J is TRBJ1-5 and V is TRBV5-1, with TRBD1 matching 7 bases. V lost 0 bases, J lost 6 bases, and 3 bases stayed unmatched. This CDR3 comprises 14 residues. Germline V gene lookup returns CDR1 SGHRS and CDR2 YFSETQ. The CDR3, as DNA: TGCGCCAGCAGCTTGGGGCCAGGGGGTCAGCCCCAGCATTTT. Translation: CASSLGPGGQPQHF.

The CDR3 DNA reads as TGTGCCAGTAGTACGGCCTTCTCTGGAAACACCATATATTTT. Encoded protein: CASSTAFSGNTIYF. The chain is built from TRBV19 and TRBJ1-3; D unclear. The V end was cut by 4 bases, the J end by 0 bases, with 7 bases between. Germline V lookup: CDR1 LNHDA, CDR2 SQIVND (reference sequence). The CDR3 has 14 amino acids.

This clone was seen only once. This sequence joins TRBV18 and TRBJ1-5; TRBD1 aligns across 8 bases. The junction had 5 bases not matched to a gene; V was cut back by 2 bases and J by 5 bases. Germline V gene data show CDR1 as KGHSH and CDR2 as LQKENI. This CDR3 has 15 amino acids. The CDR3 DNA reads TGTGCCAGCTCACCATATCAGGGGGCCTATCAGCCCCAGCATTTT. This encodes CASSPYQGAYQPQHF.

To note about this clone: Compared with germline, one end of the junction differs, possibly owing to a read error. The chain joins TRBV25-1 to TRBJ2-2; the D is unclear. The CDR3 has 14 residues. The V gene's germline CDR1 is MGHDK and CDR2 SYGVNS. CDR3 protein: CAGSETANTGELFF. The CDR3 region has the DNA TGTGCCGGCAGTGAAACAGCTAACACCGGGGAGCTGTTTTTT.

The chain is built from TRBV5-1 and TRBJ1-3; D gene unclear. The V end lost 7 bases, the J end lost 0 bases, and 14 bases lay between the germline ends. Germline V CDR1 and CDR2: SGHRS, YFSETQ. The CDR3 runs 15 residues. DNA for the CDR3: TGCGCCAGCGGCCTGCGTGGGGACTCTGGAAACACCATATATTTT. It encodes CASGLRGDSGNTIYF.

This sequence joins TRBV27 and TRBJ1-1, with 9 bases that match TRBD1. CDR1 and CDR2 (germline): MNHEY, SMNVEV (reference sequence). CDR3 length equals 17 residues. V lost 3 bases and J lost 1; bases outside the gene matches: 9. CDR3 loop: CASSFGTGTSPNTEAFF. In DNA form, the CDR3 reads TGTGCCAGCAGTTTTGGGACAGGGACAAGCCCGAACACTGAAGCTTTCTTT.

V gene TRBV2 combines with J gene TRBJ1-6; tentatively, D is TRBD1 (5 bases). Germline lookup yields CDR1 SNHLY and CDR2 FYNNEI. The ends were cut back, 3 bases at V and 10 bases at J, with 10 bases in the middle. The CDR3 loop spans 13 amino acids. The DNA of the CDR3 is TGTGCCAGCAGTGACCTGGGGCCCTCACCCCTCCACTTT. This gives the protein CASSDLGPSPLHF.